The 19 T cell receptor beta chains presented below share a single source sample, sequenced in a study of blood T cells in healthy people across ages. Alongside a J-beta primer mix, a sample-barcoded 5' primer served in a second PCR lasting about 7 to 12 cycles. Each CDR3 protein is one row after TCRdb ran MiXCR on the 5' RACE reads. The sample carries about 570,000 distinct CDR3 sequences, roughly 28% recorded once. Sequencing used blood. The source of these receptors is a woman in her 70s in good health.

Only a few counts were recorded for this clonotype. This chain links TRBV5-1 with TRBJ2-1, with 8 positions matching TRBD2. CDR1 and CDR2 from the germline V gene are SGHRS and YFSETQ. V was pared by 3 bases and J by 4 bases, with 9 bases of the junction left unmatched. The CDR3 loop spans 16 amino acids. Written as DNA, the CDR3 is TGCGCCAGCAGCTCGCTGCCTAGCGGGTCTTACAATGAGCAGTTCTTC. This gives the protein CASSSLPSGSYNEQFF. Together with reference TRBV5-1 and TRBJ2-1, the CDR3 gives the full variable domain: KAGVTQTPRYLIKTRGQQVTLSCSPISGHRSVSWYQQTPGQGLQFLFEYFSETQRNKGNFPGRFSGRQFSNSRSEMNVSTLELGDSALYLCASSSLPSGSYNEQFFGPGTRLTVL.

V usage is TRBV6-2 or TRBV6-3 and J usage is TRBJ1-5, with 9 bases matching TRBD1. The CDR3 totals 15 residues. Germline V gene sequence: CDR1 MNHEY, CDR2 SVGEGT. V trimming: 4 bases; J trimming: 4 bases; junction bases outside the gene matches: 5. CDR3 in DNA: TGTGCCAGCAGTTTCGGGACAGGGACTAATCAGCCCCAGCATTTT. Its translation: CASSFGTGTNQPQHF.

The J gene is TRBJ2-7, the V gene TRBV20-1; no clear D. The CDR3 is 14 residues long. V was pared by 0 bases and J by 9 bases, with 18 bases between. Germline V lookup: CDR1 DFQATT, CDR2 SNEGSKA (reference sequence). CDR3 in amino acids: CSARDQYPVVGQYF. CDR3 coding DNA: TGCAGTGCTAGAGATCAATACCCTGTCGTCGGGCAGTACTTC.

This clonotype was observed a few times. The chain uses TRBV5-6 and TRBJ2-2; no clear D. The CDR3 sequence is 14 residues long. Trimming stripped 3 bases from V and 0 bases from J, with 6 bases between. Germline V gives CDR1 SGHDT, CDR2 YYEEEE. Here the CDR3 reads CASSSDPNTGELFF. CDR3 bases: TGTGCCAGCAGCTCCGACCCGAACACCGGGGAGCTGTTTTTT.

A few counts support this clonotype. The chain joins TRBV6-2 or TRBV6-3 to TRBJ2-5; weak D call: TRBD1 (6 bases). Trimming left V 5 bases short and J 1 base short, with 11 bases between. The CDR3 runs 14 residues. In germline, CDR1 is MNHEY, CDR2 SVGEGT. The CDR3 is CASSHQDSQETQYF. The CDR3 bases are TGTGCCAGCAGTCACCAGGACAGCCAAGAGACCCAGTACTTC.

This clonotype occurred a few times. The chain uses TRBV9 and TRBJ2-5; 9 nucleotides line up with TRBD2. Germline V lookup: CDR1 SGDLS, CDR2 YYNGEE. J gave up 4 bases and V 1 base, and 11 bases lay outside the gene matches. The CDR3 is made up of 17 amino acids. The CDR3 is CASSVWGGGADTETQYF. The CDR3 nucleotides read TGTGCCAGCAGCGTATGGGGCGGGGGGGCCGATACAGAGACCCAGTACTTC.

The sample holds a few counts of this clonotype. This chain joins TRBV7-8 and TRBJ2-5; D might be TRBD2 (5 bases). This CDR3 region has 16 residues. Germline V gene data show CDR1 as SGHVS and CDR2 as FQNEAQ. V was clipped by 1 base and J by 2 bases, with 14 bases between them. The CDR3 is CASSLGVQPGQETQYF. DNA of the CDR3: TGTGCCAGCAGCTTAGGGGTCCAGCCGGGGCAAGAGACCCAGTACTTC.

This clonotype has just a few counts. The J gene is TRBJ1-1, the V gene TRBV6-5; D is uncertain. V lost 8 bases and J lost 7, with 17 bases in between. The germline V gene has CDR1 MNHEY and CDR2 SVGAGI. This CDR3 region has 13 residues. CDR3 sequence reads: CASGPLPEGEAFF. CDR3 in DNA: TGTGCCAGCGGGCCTCTCCCTGAAGGTGAAGCTTTCTTT.

The rearrangement joins TRBV12-3 or TRBV12-4 to TRBJ1-1; the D gene is possibly TRBD1 (6 bases). Trimming stripped 6 bases from V and 2 bases from J, with 13 bases between. There are 14 residues in the CDR3. CDR3 nucleotide sequence: TGTGCCAGCAGGGGACAAGGGGGTAACACTGAAGCTTTCTTT. Translated: CASRGQGGNTEAFF.

This clonotype was counted only a few times. V gene TRBV20-1 combines with J gene TRBJ1-2; D uncertain. The CDR3 is 12 amino acids. Germline CDR1 is DFQATT and CDR2 is SNEGSKA (reference sequence). Trimming removed 6 bases at V and 2 bases at J, with 10 bases between. As DNA, the CDR3 is TGCAGTGCGAGGCCCAGCAACTATGGCTACACCTTC. Translation gives CSARPSNYGYTF.

V is TRBV5-1 and J is TRBJ2-1; maybe TRBD2 (7 bases). The germline V gene has CDR1 SGHRS and CDR2 YFSETQ. CDR3 length: 17 residues. With 0 bases removed from V and 4 bases from J, the gap between germline ends came to 17 bases. CDR3 amino acids: CASSLAPERGGYNEQFF. DNA for the CDR3: TGCGCCAGCAGCTTGGCCCCCGAGAGGGGGGGATACAATGAGCAGTTCTTC.

The J gene is TRBJ2-5, the V gene TRBV6-5; no clear D. The J call may be in error: the DNA end matches TRBJ2-7 better. The germline gives CDR1 MNHEY, CDR2 SVGAGI. This CDR3 is 15 amino acids long. Here the CDR3 reads CASSYSSSPGYEQYV. The CDR3 DNA follows: TGTGCCAGCAGTTACTCGAGTTCTCCCGGATACGAGCAGTACGTC.

The rearrangement joins TRBV20-1 to TRBJ2-7, with a weak D call TRBD2 (6 bases). CDR3 length equals 16 residues. Germline V gives CDR1 DFQATT, CDR2 SNEGSKA (reference sequence). V lost 6 bases and J 2 bases, leaving 23 bases between the germline ends. CDR3 residues: CSAKGWAGPYAYEQYF. The CDR3 DNA sequence: TGCAGTGCGAAAGGTTGGGCGGGGCCCTATGCCTACGAGCAGTACTTC.

This clonotype turned up a few times. The junction does not match germline at one end; this may be a read error. The CDR3 nucleotides read TGCGTCAGCAGCCAGCTTCCTTGGGGGACTAATGAAAAACTGTTTTTT. It specifies CVSSQLPWGTNEKLFF. The chain uses TRBV4-3 and TRBJ1-4, with D perhaps matching TRBD1 (5 bases). Germline lookup yields CDR1 LGHNA and CDR2 YSLEER. The CDR3 has 16 amino acids.

This sequence joins TRBV5-1 and TRBJ2-3; 11 bases agree with TRBD2. The CDR3 is made up of 16 amino acids. The V gene end was trimmed by 4 bases and the J gene end by 3 bases; junction bases not matched to a gene: 7. Germline V gene data show CDR1 as SGHRS and CDR2 as YFSETQ. CDR3 coding DNA: TGCGCCAGCAGCCTACTAGCGGGGGAGGCTACAGATACGCAGTATTTT. It specifies CASSLLAGEATDTQYF.

The rearrangement joins TRBV7-9 to TRBJ2-7; D unresolved. In germline, CDR1 is SEHNR, CDR2 FQNEAQ (reference sequence). V lost 5 bases, J lost 5 bases, and 10 bases lay in between. CDR3 length equals 12 residues. The CDR3 region has the DNA TGTGCCAGCAGCCTTCCCCCACACGAGCAGTACTTC. Protein sequence: CASSLPPHEQYF.

The table lists this clonotype with a few counts. The chain recombines TRBV24-1 with TRBJ1-4, with a weak D call TRBD1 (5 bases). The length of the CDR3 is 15 residues. Trimming shortened V by 3 bases and J by 5 bases, and 12 bases separated the two germline ends. Germline V gene lookup returns CDR1 KGHDR and CDR2 SFDVKD. The DNA for the CDR3 is TGTGCCACCAGTGATCCCCGGGGGTCAAATGAAAAACTGTTTTTT. This translates into CATSDPRGSNEKLFF.

The V gene is TRBV12-3 or TRBV12-4, the J gene TRBJ1-6; no definite D call. V was cut by 4 bases and J by 8 bases, with 6 bases left in between. This CDR3 is built from 12 residues. This CDR3 is CASSYEYSPLHF. In DNA, the CDR3 is TGTGCCAGCAGTTACGAGTATTCACCCCTCCACTTT.

The chain joins TRBV7-2 to TRBJ1-2; TRBD1 is a possible D gene (6 bases). The ends were cut back, 2 bases at V and 4 bases at J, with 17 bases in the middle. This CDR3 has 16 amino acids. CDR1 SGHTA and CDR2 FQGNSA come from the germline V gene. DNA for the CDR3: TGTGCCAGCAGCTTAAGCGACAGGCAAGCCTTCTATGGCTACACCTTC. Protein sequence: CASSLSDRQAFYGYTF.